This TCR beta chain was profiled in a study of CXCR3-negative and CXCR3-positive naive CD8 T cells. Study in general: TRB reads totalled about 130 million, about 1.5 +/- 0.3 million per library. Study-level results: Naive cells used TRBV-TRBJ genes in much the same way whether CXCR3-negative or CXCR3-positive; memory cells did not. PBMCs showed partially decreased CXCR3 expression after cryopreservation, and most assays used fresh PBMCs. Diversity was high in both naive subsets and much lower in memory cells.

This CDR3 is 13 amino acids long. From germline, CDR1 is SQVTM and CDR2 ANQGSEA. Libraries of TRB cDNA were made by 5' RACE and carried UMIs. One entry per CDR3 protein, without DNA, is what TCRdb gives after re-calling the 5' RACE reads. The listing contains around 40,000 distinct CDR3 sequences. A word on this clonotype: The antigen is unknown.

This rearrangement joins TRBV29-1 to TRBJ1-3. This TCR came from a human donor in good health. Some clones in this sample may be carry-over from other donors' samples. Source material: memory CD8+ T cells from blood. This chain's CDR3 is CSVGKSSGNTIYF.